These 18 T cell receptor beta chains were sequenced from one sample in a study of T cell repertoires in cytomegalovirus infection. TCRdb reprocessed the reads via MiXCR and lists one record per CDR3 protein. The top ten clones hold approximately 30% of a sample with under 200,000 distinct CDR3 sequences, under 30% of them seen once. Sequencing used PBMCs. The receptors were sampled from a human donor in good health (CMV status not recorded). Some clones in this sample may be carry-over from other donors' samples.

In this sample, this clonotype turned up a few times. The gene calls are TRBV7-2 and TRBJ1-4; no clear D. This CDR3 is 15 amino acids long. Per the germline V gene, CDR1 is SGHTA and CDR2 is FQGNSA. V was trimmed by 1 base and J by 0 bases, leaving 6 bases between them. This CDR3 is CASSLDLATNEKLFF. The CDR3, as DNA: TGTGCCAGCAGCTTAGACCTTGCAACTAATGAAAAACTGTTTTTT.

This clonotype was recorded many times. The CDR3 DNA is TGCGCCAGCAGCCACCTCCAGGGGCGCTCCTACGAGCAGTACTTC. It yields the protein CASSHLQGRSYEQYF. This chain connects TRBV4-1 to TRBJ2-7, with a possible D match to TRBD1 (6 bases). Per the germline V gene, CDR1 is MGHRA and CDR2 is YSYEKL. V lost 3 bases, J lost 0 bases, and 12 bases lay in between. The CDR3 is made up of 15 amino acids.

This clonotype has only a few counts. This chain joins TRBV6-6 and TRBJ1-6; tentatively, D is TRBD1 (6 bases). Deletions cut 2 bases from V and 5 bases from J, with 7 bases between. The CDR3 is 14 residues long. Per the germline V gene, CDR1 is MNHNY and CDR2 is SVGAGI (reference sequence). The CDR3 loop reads CASSYKGDNSPLHF. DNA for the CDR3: TGTGCCAGCAGTTACAAGGGGGATAATTCACCCCTCCACTTT.

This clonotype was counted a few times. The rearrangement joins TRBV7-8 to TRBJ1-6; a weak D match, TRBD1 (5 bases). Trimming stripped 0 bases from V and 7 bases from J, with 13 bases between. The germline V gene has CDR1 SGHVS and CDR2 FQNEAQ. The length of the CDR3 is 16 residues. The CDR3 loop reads CASSLARPGINSPLHF. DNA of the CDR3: TGTGCCAGCAGCTTAGCGCGTCCAGGGATAAATTCACCCCTCCACTTT.

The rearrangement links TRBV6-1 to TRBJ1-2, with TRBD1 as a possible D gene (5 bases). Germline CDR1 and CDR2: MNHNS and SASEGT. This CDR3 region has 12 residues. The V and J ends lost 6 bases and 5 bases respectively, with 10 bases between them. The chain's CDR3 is CASSTGLYGYTF. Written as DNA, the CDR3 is TGTGCCAGCAGCACAGGACTTTATGGCTACACCTTC.

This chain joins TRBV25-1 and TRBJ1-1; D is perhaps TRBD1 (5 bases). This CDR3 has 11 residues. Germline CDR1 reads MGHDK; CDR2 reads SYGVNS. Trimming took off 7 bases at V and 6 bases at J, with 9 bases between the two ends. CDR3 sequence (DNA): TGTGCCAGCAAAATGGGGCCTGAAGCTTTCTTT. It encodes CASKMGPEAFF. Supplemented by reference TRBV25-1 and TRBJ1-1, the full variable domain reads EADIYQTPRYLVIGTGKKITLECSQTMGHDKMYWYQQDPGMELHLIHYSYGVNSTEKGDLSSESTVSRIRTEHFPLTLESARPSHTSQYLCASKMGPEAFFGQGTRLTVV.

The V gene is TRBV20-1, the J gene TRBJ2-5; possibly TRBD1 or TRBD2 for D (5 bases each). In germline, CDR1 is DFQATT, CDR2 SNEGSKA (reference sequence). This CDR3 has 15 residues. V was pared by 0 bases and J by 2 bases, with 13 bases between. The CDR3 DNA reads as TGCAGTGCTAGAGATGAGGGCAGGGCGCAAGAGACCCAGTACTTC. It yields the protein CSARDEGRAQETQYF.

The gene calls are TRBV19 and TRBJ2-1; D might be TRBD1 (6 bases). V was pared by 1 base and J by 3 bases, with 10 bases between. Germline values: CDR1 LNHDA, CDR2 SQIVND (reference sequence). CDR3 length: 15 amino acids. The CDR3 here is CASSIVLDSYNEQFF. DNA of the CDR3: TGTGCCAGTAGTATAGTTTTGGACAGCTACAATGAGCAGTTCTTC. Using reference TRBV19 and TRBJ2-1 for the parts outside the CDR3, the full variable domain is DGGITQSPKYLFRKEGQNVTLSCEQNLNHDAMYWYRQDPGQGLRLIYYSQIVNDFQKGDIAEGYSVSREKKESFPLTVTSAQKNPTAFYLCASSIVLDSYNEQFFGPGTRLTVL.

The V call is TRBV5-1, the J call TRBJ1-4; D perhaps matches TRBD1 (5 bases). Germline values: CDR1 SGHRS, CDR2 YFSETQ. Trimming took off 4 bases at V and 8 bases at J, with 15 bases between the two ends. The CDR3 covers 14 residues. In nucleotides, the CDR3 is TGCGCCAGCAGCCCCGGGGGAGGATCGGAAAAACTGTTTTTT. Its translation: CASSPGGGSEKLFF.

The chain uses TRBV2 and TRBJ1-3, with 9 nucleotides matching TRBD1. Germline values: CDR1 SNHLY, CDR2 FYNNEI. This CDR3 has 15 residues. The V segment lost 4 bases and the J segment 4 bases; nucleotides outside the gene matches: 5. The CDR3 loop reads CASSVDRGEGNTIYF. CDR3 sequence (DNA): TGTGCCAGCAGTGTCGACAGGGGGGAAGGAAACACCATATATTTT.

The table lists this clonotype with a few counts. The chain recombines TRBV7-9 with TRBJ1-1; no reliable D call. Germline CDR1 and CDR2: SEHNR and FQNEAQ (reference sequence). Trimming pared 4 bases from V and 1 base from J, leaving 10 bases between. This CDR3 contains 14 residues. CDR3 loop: CASSSSGGNTEAFF. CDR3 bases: TGTGCCAGCAGCTCCTCAGGAGGGAACACTGAAGCTTTCTTT.

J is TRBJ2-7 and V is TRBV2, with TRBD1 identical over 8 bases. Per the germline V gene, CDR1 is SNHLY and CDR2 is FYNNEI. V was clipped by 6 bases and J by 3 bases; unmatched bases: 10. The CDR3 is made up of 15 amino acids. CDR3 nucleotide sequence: TGTGCCAGCAGAGGTGTCCAGGGGGCTATCTACGAGCAGTACTTC. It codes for CASRGVQGAIYEQYF.

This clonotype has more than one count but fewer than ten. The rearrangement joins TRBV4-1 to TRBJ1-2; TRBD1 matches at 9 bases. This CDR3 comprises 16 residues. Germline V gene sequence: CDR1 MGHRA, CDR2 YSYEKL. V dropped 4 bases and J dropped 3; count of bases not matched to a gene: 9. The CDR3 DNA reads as TGCGCCAGCAGCCTTCTCCGGACAGGGGACGACTATGGCTACACCTTC. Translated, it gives CASSLLRTGDDYGYTF.

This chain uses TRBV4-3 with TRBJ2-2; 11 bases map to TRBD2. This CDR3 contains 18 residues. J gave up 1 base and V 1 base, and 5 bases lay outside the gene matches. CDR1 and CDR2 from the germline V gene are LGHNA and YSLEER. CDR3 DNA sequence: TGCGCCAGCAGCCAAGGACTAGCGGGGAGGCGGAACACCGGGGAGCTGTTTTTT. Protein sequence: CASSQGLAGRRNTGELFF.

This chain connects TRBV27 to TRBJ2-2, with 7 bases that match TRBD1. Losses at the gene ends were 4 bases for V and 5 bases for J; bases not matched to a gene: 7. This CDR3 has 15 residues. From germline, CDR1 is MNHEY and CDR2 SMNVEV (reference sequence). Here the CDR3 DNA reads TGTGCCAGCAGTTCGACAGGGAGTTGGACCGGGGAGCTGTTTTTT. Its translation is CASSSTGSWTGELFF.

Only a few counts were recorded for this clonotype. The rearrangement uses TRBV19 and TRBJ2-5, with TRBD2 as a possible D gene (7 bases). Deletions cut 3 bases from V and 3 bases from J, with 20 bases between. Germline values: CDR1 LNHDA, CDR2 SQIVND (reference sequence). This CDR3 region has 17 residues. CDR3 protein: CASSIRRVGGAEETQYF. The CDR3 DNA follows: TGTGCCAGTAGTATCCGCCGGGTAGGGGGGGCAGAAGAGACCCAGTACTTC. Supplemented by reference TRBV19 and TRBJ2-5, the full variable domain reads DGGITQSPKYLFRKEGQNVTLSCEQNLNHDAMYWYRQDPGQGLRLIYYSQIVNDFQKGDIAEGYSVSREKKESFPLTVTSAQKNPTAFYLCASSIRRVGGAEETQYFGPGTRLLVL.

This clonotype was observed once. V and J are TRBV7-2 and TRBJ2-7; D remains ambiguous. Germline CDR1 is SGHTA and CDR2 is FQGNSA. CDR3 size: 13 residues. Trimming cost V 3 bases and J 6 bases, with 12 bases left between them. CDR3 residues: CASSFKLVTEQYF. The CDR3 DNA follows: TGTGCCAGCAGCTTTAAATTGGTGACCGAGCAGTACTTC. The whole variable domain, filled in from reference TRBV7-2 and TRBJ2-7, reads GAGVSQSPSNKVTEKGKDVELRCDPISGHTALYWYRQSLGQGLEFLIYFQGNSAPDKSGLPSDRFSAERTGGSVSTLTIQRTQQEDSAVYLCASSFKLVTEQYFGPGTRLTVT.

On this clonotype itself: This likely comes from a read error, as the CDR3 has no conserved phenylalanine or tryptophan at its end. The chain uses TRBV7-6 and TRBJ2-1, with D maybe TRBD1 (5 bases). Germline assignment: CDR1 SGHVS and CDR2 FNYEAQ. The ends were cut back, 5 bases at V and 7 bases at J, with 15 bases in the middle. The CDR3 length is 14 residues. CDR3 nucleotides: TGTGCCAGCAGCGCCAGGGCAGTGGGGAATGAGCAGTTCCTC. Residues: CASSARAVGNEQFL.